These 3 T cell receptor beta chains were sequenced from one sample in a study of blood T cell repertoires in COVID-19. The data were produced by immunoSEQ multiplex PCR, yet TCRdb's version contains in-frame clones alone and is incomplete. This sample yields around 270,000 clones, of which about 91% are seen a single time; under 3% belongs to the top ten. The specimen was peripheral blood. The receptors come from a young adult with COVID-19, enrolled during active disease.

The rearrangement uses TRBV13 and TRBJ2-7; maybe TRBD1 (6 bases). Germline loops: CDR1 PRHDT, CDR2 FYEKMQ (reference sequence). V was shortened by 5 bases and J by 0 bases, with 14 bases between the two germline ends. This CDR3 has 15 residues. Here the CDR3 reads CASSRPGTLSYEQYF. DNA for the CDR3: TGTGCCAGCAGCCGCCCCGGGACACTCTCCTACGAGCAGTACTTC.

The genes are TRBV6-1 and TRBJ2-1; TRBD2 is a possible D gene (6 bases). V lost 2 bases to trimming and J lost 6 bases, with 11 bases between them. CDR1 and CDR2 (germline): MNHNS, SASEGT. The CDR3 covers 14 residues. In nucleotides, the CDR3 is TGTGCCAGCAGTGAAAACTCGGGACTCAATGAGCAGTTCTTC. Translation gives CASSENSGLNEQFF.

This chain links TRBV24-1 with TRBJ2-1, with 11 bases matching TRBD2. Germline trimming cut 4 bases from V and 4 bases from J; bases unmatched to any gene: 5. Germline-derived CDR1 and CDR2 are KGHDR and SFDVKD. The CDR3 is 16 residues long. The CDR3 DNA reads TGTGCCACCAGTGAGGGACTAGCGGATTATTACAATGAGCAGTTCTTC. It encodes CATSEGLADYYNEQFF.